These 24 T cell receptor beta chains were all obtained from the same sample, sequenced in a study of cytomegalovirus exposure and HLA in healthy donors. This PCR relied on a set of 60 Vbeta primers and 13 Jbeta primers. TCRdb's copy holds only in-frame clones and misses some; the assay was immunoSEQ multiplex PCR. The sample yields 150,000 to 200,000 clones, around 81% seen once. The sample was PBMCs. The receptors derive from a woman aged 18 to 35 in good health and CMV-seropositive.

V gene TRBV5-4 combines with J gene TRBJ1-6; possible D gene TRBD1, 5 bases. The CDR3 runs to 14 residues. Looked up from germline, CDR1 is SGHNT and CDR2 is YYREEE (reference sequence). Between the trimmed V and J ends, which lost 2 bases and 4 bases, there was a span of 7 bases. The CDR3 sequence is CASSFRGYNSPLHF. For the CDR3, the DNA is TGTGCCAGCAGCTTTCGGGGGTATAATTCACCCCTCCACTTT.

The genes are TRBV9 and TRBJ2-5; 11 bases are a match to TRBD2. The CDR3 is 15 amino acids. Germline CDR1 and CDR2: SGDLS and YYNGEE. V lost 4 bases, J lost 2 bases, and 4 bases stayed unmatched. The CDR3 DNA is TGTGCCAGCAGCCTCCCTAGCGGGGGGCAAGAGACCCAGTACTTC. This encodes CASSLPSGGQETQYF.

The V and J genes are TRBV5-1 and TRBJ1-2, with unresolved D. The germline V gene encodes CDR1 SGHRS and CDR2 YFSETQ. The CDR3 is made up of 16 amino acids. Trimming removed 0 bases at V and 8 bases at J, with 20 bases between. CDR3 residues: CASSLGTGRASRGYTF. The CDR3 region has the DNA TGCGCCAGCAGCTTGGGAACCGGGCGGGCCTCTAGGGGCTACACCTTC.

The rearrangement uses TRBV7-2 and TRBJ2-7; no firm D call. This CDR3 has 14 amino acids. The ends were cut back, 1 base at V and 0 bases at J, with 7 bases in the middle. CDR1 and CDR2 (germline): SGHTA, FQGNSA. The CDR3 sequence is CASSLGHSSYEQYV. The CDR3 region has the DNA TGTGCCAGCAGCTTAGGTCATAGCTCCTACGAGCAGTACGTC.

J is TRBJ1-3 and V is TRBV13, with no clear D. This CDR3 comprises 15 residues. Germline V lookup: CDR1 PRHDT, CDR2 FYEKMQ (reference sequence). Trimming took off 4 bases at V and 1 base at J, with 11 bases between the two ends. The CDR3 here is CASSSPTESGNTIYF. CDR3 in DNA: TGTGCCAGCAGCTCGCCGACGGAGTCTGGAAACACCATATATTTT.

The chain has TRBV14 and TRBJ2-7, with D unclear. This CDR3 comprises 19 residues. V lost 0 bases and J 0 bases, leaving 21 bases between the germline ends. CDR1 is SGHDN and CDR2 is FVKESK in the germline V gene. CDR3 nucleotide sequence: TGTGCCAGCAGCCAAGATGGTTATAAGAGAGCCCGGAGCTCCTACGAGCAGTACTTC. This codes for CASSQDGYKRARSSYEQYF.

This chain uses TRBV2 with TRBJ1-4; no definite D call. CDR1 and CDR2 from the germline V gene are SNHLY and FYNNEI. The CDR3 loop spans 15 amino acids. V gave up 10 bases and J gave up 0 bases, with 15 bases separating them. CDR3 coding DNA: TGTGCCACCGTGGGTTTAGGAGCAACTAATGAAAAACTGTTTTTT. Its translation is CATVGLGATNEKLFF.

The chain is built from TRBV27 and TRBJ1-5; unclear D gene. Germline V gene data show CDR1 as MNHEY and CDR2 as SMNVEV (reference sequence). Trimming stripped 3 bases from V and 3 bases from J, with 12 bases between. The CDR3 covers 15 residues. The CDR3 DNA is TGTGCCAGCAGTTTCCTAGCGCAGGCCAATCAGCCCCAGCATTTT. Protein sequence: CASSFLAQANQPQHF.

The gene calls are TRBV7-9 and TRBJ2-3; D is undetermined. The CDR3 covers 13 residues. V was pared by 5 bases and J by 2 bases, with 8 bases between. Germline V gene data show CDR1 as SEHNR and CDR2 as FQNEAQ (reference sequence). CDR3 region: CASSPRDTDTQYF. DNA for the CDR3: TGTGCCAGCAGCCCCCGAGACACAGATACGCAGTATTTT.

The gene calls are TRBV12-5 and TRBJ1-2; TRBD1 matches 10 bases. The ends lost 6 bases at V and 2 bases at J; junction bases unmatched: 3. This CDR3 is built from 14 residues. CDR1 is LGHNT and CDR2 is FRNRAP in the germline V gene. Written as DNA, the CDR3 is TGTGCTAGTGGAAAGGGACAGGGGAACTATGGCTACACCTTC. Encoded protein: CASGKGQGNYGYTF.

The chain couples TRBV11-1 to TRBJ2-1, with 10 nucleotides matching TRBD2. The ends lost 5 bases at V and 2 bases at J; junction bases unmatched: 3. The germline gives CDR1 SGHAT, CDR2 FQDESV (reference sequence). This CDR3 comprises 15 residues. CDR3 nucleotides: TGTGCCAGCAGCCGCGGACTAGCGGCCTACAATGAGCAGTTCTTC. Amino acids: CASSRGLAAYNEQFF.

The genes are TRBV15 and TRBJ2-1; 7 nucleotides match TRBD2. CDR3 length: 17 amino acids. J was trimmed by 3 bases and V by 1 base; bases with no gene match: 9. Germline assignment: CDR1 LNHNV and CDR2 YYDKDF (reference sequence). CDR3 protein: CATSRGGTGGSYNEQFF. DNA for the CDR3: TGTGCCACCAGCAGAGGCGGTACCGGGGGGAGCTACAATGAGCAGTTCTTC.

The CDR3 coding sequence is TGTGCCAGCAGCTTGGCGGGTTCCTACGAGCAGTACGTC. Amino acid sequence: CASSLAGSYEQYV. V and J are TRBV5-6 and TRBJ2-7; D unresolved. Trimming removed 0 bases from V and 1 base from J, with 5 bases in between. This CDR3 is 13 amino acids long. CDR1 and CDR2 from the germline V gene are SGHDT and YYEEEE.

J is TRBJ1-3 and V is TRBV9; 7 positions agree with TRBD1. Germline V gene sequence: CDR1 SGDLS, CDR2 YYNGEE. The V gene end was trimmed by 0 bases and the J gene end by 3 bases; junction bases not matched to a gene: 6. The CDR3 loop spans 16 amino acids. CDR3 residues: CASSVERQGDGNTIYF. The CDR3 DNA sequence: TGTGCCAGCAGCGTAGAGCGGCAGGGGGATGGAAACACCATATATTTT.

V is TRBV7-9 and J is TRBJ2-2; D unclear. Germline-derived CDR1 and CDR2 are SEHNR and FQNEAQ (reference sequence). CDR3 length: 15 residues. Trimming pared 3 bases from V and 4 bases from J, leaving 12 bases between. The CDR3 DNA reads TGTGCCAGCAGCTTGGTACCCACGCGCACCGGGGAGCTGTTTTTT. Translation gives CASSLVPTRTGELFF.

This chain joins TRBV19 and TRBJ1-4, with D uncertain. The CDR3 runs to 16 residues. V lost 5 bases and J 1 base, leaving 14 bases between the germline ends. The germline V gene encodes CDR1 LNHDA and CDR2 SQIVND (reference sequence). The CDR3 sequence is CASSGSAHLTNEKLFF. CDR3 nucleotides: TGTGCCAGTAGTGGAAGCGCGCATCTAACTAATGAAAAACTGTTTTTT. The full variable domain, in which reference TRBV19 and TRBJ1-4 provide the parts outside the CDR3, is DGGITQSPKYLFRKEGQNVTLSCEQNLNHDAMYWYRQDPGQGLRLIYYSQIVNDFQKGDIAEGYSVSREKKESFPLTVTSAQKNPTAFYLCASSGSAHLTNEKLFFGSGTQLSVL.

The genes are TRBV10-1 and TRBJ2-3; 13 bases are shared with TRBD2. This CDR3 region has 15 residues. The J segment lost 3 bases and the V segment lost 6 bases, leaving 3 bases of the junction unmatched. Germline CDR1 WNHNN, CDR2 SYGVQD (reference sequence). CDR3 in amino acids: CASSKLAGGTDTQYF. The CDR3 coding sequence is TGCGCCAGCAGCAAACTAGCGGGGGGGACAGATACGCAGTATTTT.

The CDR3 bases are TGTGCCAGCTCCCTTCCGAGCGGGGTCCACGAGCAGTACGTC. Translation gives CASSLPSGVHEQYV. The V and J genes are TRBV18 and TRBJ2-7, with 7 bases lining up with TRBD2. Trimming took 6 bases from V and 5 from J; bases not matched to a gene: 10. This CDR3 comprises 14 residues. The V gene's germline CDR1 is KGHSH and CDR2 LQKENI.

The CDR3, as DNA: TGTGCCAGCAGCTTACAGCGGGGGTCAGATACGCAGTATTTT. Protein sequence: CASSLQRGSDTQYF. The chain recombines TRBV7-3 with TRBJ2-3; TRBD2 aligns across 8 bases. Unmatched junction bases numbered 2, after V lost 2 bases and J lost 4 bases. Germline V lookup: CDR1 SGHTA, CDR2 FQGTGA. There are 14 residues in the CDR3. The complete variable domain, with remaining parts taken from reference TRBV7-3 and TRBJ2-3, reads GAGVSQTPSNKVTEKGKYVELRCDPISGHTALYWYRQSLGQGPEFLIYFQGTGAADDSGLPNDRFFAVRPEGSVSTLKIQRTERGDSAVYLCASSLQRGSDTQYFGPGTRLTVL.

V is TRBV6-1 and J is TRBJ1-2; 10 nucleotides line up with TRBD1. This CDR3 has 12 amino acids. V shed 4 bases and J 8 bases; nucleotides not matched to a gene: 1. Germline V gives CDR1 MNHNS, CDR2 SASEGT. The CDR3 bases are TGTGCCAGCAGTGTGGACAGGGGGGGCTACACCTTC. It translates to CASSVDRGGYTF.

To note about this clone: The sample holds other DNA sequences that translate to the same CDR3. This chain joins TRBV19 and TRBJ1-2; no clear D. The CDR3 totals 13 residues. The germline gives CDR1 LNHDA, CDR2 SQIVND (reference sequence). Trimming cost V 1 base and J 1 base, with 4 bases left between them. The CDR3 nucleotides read TGTGCCAGTAGTATAGGCGGTAACTATGGCTACACCTTC. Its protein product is CASSIGGNYGYTF.

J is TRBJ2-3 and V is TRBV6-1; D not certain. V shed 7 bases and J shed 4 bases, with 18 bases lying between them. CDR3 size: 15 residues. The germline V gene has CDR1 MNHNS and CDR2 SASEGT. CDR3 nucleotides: TGTGCCAGCACGATGGATCTCGGGTTCTCAGATACGCAGTATTTT. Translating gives CASTMDLGFSDTQYF.

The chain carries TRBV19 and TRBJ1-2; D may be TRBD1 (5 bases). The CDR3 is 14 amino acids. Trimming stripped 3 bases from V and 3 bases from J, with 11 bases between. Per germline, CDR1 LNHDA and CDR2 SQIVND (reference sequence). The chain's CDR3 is CASSIQGGDYGYTF. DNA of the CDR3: TGTGCCAGTAGTATTCAGGGCGGGGACTATGGCTACACCTTC.

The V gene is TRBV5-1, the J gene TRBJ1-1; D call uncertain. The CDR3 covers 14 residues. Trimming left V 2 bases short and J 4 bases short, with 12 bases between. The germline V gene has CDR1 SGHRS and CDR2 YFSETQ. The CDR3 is CASSLGIRGTEAFF. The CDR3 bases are TGCGCCAGCAGCTTAGGGATCCGGGGCACTGAAGCTTTCTTT.